This section outlines one T cell receptor (beta chain) sequence together with its context. The target of this receptor is not known. No per-base quality is available; no much larger clone lies one base away. The library relied on the immunoSEQ multiplex PCR assay. RNA was extracted from all samples and reverse transcribed into cDNA, which served as template for TCR sequencing. First-strand cDNA was synthesized using SuperScript III with a 2:1 mix of oligo-dT and random hexamers. A synthetic immune receptor repertoire was used to gauge amplification bias, and whatever bias remained was removed computationally. Processing in the source paper ran as follows. After raw reads were preprocessed to remove errors, the CDR3 was defined following IMGT conventions as running from the conserved cysteine to phenylalanine. Clonality was calculated as 1 minus Shannon entropy normalized by log2 of the number of productive unique TCRs. Scalp TCRbeta sequences were cross-referenced with sorted blood CD4 and CD8 repertoires so that the CD4 or CD8 identity of scalp clones could be inferred. This immuneACCESS table, as held by TCRdb, lists in-frame sequences with V and J called but not all clones. Of the missing ones, under half trace to an unresolved V gene in checked studies; the others have no known cause. Clone size and the V and J calls come from that table; the DNA yielded D and trimming. In all, the sample holds 110,000 to 150,000 clones, and about 60% of those were seen once. The top ten clonotypes cover under 6.5% of the sample.

The time point label of this sample denotes: baseline before oral tofacitinib. Lesional scalp punch biopsies and peripheral blood were obtained from alopecia areata patients. PBMCs were separated by density centrifugation and stained for CD3, CD4 and CD8, after which CD4+ and CD8+ T cells were sorted on a FACSAria. The data are from a study of CD8+ T cells in alopecia areata (dated by TCRdb to 2016 to 2018). Some background on the complete study: Treated patients were enrolled in an open-label pilot trial of oral tofacitinib, 5 to 10 mg twice daily, for moderate-to-severe alopecia areata. Patients stayed on tofacitinib for 6 to 18 months and then had 6 months of follow-up off drug so that delayed response and recurrence could be assessed. To study T cell clonal expansion in alopecia areata, the researchers applied high-throughput TCRbeta sequencing to both the C3H/HeJ mouse model and human patients. Human TCRbeta sequencing covered scalp tissue and sorted CD4+ and CD8+ peripheral blood T cells from patchy and totalis/universalis alopecia areata patients and healthy controls. Patients on tofacitinib were biopsied at baseline and after 4 and 24 weeks of treatment, and several of the patients also had a later scalp biopsy. Scalp clonality was compared across normal scalp (n=4), patchy alopecia areata scalp (n=8), and alopecia totalis/universalis scalp (n=8). RNA came from the PAXgene miRNA kit for fixed scalp, the miRNeasy kit for PBMCs, and the RNeasy kit for mouse skin. immunoSEQ multiplex PCR using 35 Vbeta forward primers and 13 Jbeta reverse primers was used to amplify TCRbeta CDR3 regions.

Sequences SQVTM (CDR1) and ANQGSEA (CDR2) are obtained from the germline V gene. V is cut by 5 bases and J by 7 bases, and the space between the germline ends is 11 bases. Including the terminal cysteine and phenylalanine, the CDR3 comprises 11 residues. Left in the record is the CDR3 DNA by itself, 33 bases read in frame from the first base. Findings and caveats that apply to the study as a whole: Scalp TCR repertoire analysis is complicated because resident alphabeta T cells in normal human skin are also sequenced, whereas mouse skin is dominated by gammadelta T cells. Shared TCR sequences between patients were less evident than in mice, which may be partly attributable to HLA diversity in the patient population. Lesional scalp, especially in alopecia totalis/universalis, showed higher clonality and more expanded CD8+ clones than normal scalp, suggesting antigenic drive.

The sequence was collected from a human donor with alopecia areata. This specimen consisted of CD4+ T cells sorted from blood, obtained at week 0. The chain couples TRBV29-1 to TRBJ1-1, with an unclear D gene assignment. The DNA is TGCAGCGTTACCTTGACACTTGAAGCTTTCTTT. This is translated as CSVTLTLEAFF.